These 5 T cell receptor beta chains share one sample of origin, sequenced in a study of a mutant IDH1 vaccine in newly diagnosed glioma (dated by TCRdb to the early 2020s). The library was generated by the immunoSEQ multiplex PCR assay. TCRdb carries this immuneACCESS record with in-frame sequences only. Its versions omit some clonotypes, under half of them owing to an unresolved V gene in the studies checked, with the rest unexplained. The sample table shows about 77,000 clones, and 75% to 90% are seen once. Roughly 0.74% of the sample is held by the ten biggest clonotypes. These receptors have no identified antigens. The meaning of the sample's time point label: week 23, last vaccination. Every vaccine dose consisted of 300 ug of a 20-mer mutant IDH1 peptide in Montanide, administered subcutaneously together with topical imiquimod. The sample in question was PBMCs, obtained from a glioma patient whose treatment included an IDH1 peptide vaccine. The receptors come from a woman between 45 and 60 years old with glioma.

This chain links TRBV6-5 with TRBJ2-3, with no clear D. Per the germline V gene, CDR1 is MNHEY and CDR2 is SVGAGI. The CDR3 totals 12 residues. Trimming removed 7 bases from V and 2 bases from J, with 7 bases in between. The CDR3 DNA reads TGTGCCAGCACCACAGCCACAGATACGCAGTATTTT. Amino acids: CASTTATDTQYF.

The sample holds one count of this clone. The chain recombines TRBV5-1 with TRBJ2-2, with TRBD2 matching 9 bases. Germline CDR1 SGHRS, CDR2 YFSETQ. The CDR3 has 16 residues. V shed 4 bases and J 6 bases; nucleotides not matched to a gene: 10. The CDR3 bases are TGCGCCAGCAGCGGTAGCGGGAGACGAACCCCCGGGGAGCTGTTTTTT. Amino acids: CASSGSGRRTPGELFF.

The count of this clone is one. This chain joins TRBV10-3 and TRBJ2-5; 11 positions match TRBD2. The germline CDR1 and CDR2 sequences are ENHRY and SYGVKD. The CDR3 extends over 15 amino acids. V lost 8 bases and J lost 1; bases outside the gene matches: 6. The CDR3 DNA sequence: TGTGCCATCGGAGGGACTAGCGGTACCCAAGAGACCCAGTACTTC. It is translated as CAIGGTSGTQETQYF.

The genes are TRBV13 and TRBJ2-1; 7 bases are shared with TRBD2. Germline values: CDR1 PRHDT, CDR2 FYEKMQ (reference sequence). The J segment lost 5 bases and the V segment lost 5 bases, leaving 12 bases of the junction unmatched. The CDR3 totals 16 residues. CDR3 nucleotide sequence: TGTGCCAGCAGCCACGGGGGGAGGGGCCGAAACAATGAGCAGTTCTTC. It encodes CASSHGGRGRNNEQFF.

The chain has TRBV5-1 and TRBJ2-1; D might be TRBD1 or TRBD2, each matching 6 bases. There are 15 residues in the CDR3. CDR1 SGHRS and CDR2 YFSETQ come from the germline V gene. The V gene lost 4 bases and the J gene lost 14 bases, with 25 bases spanning the gap. Written as DNA, the CDR3 is TGCGCCAGCAGCCCTAGGAACTTAGCGGAGGGGGGTGAGTTCTTC. Residues: CASSPRNLAEGGEFF.